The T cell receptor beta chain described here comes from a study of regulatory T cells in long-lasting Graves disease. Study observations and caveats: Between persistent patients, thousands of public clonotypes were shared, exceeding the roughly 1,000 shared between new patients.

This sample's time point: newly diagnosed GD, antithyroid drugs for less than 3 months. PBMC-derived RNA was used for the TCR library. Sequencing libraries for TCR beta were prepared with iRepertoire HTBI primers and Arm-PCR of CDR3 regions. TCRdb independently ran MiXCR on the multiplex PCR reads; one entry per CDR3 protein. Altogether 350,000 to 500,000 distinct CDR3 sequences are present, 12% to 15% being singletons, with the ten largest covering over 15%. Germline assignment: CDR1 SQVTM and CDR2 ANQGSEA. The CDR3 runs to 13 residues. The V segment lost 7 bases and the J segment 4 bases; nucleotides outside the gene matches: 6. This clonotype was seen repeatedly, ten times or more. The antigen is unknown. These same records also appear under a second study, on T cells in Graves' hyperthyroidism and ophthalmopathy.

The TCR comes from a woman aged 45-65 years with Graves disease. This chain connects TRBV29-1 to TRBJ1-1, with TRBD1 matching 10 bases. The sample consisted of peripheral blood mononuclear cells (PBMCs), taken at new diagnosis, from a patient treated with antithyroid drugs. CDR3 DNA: TGCAGCGGAGACAGGGGGCAGGCCACTGAAGCTTTCTTT. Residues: CSGDRGQATEAFF.